This passage covers 30 T cell receptor beta chains from one sample sequenced in a study of CD8+ T cells in alopecia areata. Sequencing used cDNA as its template, made by extracting RNA and reverse transcribing it. Generated by immunoSEQ multiplex PCR, the TCRdb table keeps only in-frame clones and is missing some. This sample has 5,000 to 7,000 clones and no singletons, with about 31% in the ten largest. Cell sorting was performed on pooled cutaneous lymph node cells with CD4, CD8alpha, NKG2D, NKG2ACE and other markers. The sequencing input was CD8+ T cells sorted from a lymph node. The receptor source for this set is a C3H/HeJ mouse with alopecia areata. MHC haplotype of the strain: H2-k.

In this sample, this clone turned up many times. Genes here carry mouse names. The missing CDR3 end, 4 residues past where the read stops, is filled in from the germline J gene. The V gene is TRBV14, the J gene TRBJ2-7; tentatively, D is TRBD2 (6 bases). V lost 2 bases and J 0 bases, leaving 6 bases between the germline ends. This CDR3 comprises 13 residues. The germline V gene encodes CDR1 SGHDT and CDR2 FRDEAV. The sequenced CDR3 bases are TGTGCCAGCAGTTTGGGGGGCTCCTAT. It translates to CASSLGGSY. From start to end, the CDR3 is CASSLGGSYEQYF.

This clone was picked up a small number of times. Genes and germline come from the mouse. From the germline J gene comes the end of the CDR3, since the read stops 4 residues before it. The gene calls are TRBV13-1 and TRBJ2-3; 11 bases map to TRBD2. J was trimmed by 0 bases and V by 3 bases; bases with no gene match: 6. Germline V gene lookup returns CDR1 NSHNY and CDR2 SYGAGN. There are 17 residues in the CDR3. Here the CDR3 reads CASSVPDWGGSAETLYF. Partial CDR3 DNA: TGTGCCAGCAGTGTTCCCGACTGGGGGGGTAGTGCAGAA.

This clone was detected ten times or more. The gene names given are mouse names. The read terminates 4 residues ahead of where the CDR3 ends, so the germline J gene completes it. This chain uses TRBV16 with TRBJ2-2, with D unclear. Germline V lookup: CDR1 SGHSA, CDR2 FRNQAP. The CDR3 runs to 16 residues. V lost 2 bases and J lost 2, with 12 bases in between. The part of the CDR3 DNA that was read is TGTGCAAGCAGCTTAAACCCAGGAGGGAACACCGGG. Protein sequence: CASSLNPGGNTG. The entire CDR3 is CASSLNPGGNTGQLYF. The entire variable domain, with the rest obtained from reference TRBV16 and TRBJ2-2, is as follows: NAGVIQTPRHKVTGKGQEATLWCEPISGHSAVFWYRQTIVQGLEFLTYFRNQAPIDDSGMPKERFSAQMPNQSHSTLKIQSTQPQDSAVYLCASSLNPGGNTGQLYFGEGSKLTVL.

This clone was seen repeatedly, ten times or more. Genes and germline come from the mouse. The CDR3 end lies 4 residues beyond the end of the read and is filled in from the germline J gene. The chain is built from TRBV16 and TRBJ2-5; 7 positions match TRBD2. Germline lookup yields CDR1 SGHSA and CDR2 FRNQAP. There are 14 residues in the CDR3. V trimming: 4 bases; J trimming: 3 bases; junction bases outside the gene matches: 4. CDR3 bases read: TGTGCAAGCAGCTGGGGGGGGTATCAAGAC. This sequence encodes CASSWGGYQD. The full CDR3 is CASSWGGYQDTQYF.

In this sample, this clone turned up many times. The genes are named according to mouse. The read falls 4 residues short of the CDR3 end, and the missing part is taken from the germline J gene. V usage is TRBV1 and J usage is TRBJ2-5; 8 bases are a match to TRBD1. The V gene end was trimmed by 1 base and the J gene end by 3 bases; junction bases not matched to a gene: 6. The CDR3 length is 16 residues. CDR1 is NSQYPW, CDR2 LRSPGD, per germline (reference sequence). Here the CDR3 reads CTCSAVPGQAQDTQYF. CDR3 DNA (partial): TGCACCTGCAGTGCAGTACCGGGACAGGCTCAAGAC.

On this clone: The genes are named according to mouse. The CDR3 end falls 4 residues outside the read, so it is completed with the germline J gene. The rearrangement joins TRBV13-3 to TRBJ2-7; no clear D. The CDR3 length is 11 residues. Germline V gene data show CDR1 as NNHDY and CDR2 as SYVADS. Trimming removed 5 bases from V and 3 bases from J, with 6 bases in between. CDR3 in amino acids: CASRDNYEQYF. The sequenced part of the CDR3 DNA is TGTGCCAGCAGAGACAACTAT.

Notes on this clone: Genes and germline are mouse. The read gets to within 4 residues of the CDR3 end, and the germline J gene fills in the rest. The chain recombines TRBV13-1 with TRBJ2-1, with D possibly TRBD1 on 5 matching bases. The CDR3 sequence is 14 residues long. Trimming removed 2 bases at V and 1 base at J, with 7 bases between. The germline CDR1 and CDR2 sequences are NSHNY and SYGAGN. The CDR3 spells CASSEAGNYAEQFF. The DNA read from the CDR3 is TGTGCCAGCAGTGAGGCAGGGAACTATGCT.

This clone was observed many times. Gene names follow the mouse nomenclature. The CDR3 end is not reached by the read, which stops 4 residues before it; the germline J gene fills it in. This sample also contains other DNA sequences that code for the same CDR3. This chain connects TRBV5 to TRBJ2-7; TRBD2 matches 9 bases. The CDR3 is 13 amino acids. Germline lookup yields CDR1 LGHNA and CDR2 YNLKQL (reference sequence). CDR3 amino acids: CASSQDWGYEQYF. Partial CDR3 DNA: TGTGCCAGCAGCCAGGACTGGGGATAT.

On this clone itself: The germline and genes are mouse ones. With the read ending 4 residues before the CDR3 end, the germline J gene is used to fill in that end. The chain has TRBV19 and TRBJ2-2, with 8 bases identical to TRBD1. The germline gives CDR1 FNHDT, CDR2 SITEND (reference sequence). Trimming at V came to 0 bases and at J to 2 bases, leaving 0 bases not matched to a gene. The CDR3 runs to 15 residues. The sequenced CDR3 bases are TGTGCCAGCAGTATAGGGACAGGGAACACCGGG. Amino acid sequence: CASSIGTGNTG. The whole CDR3 sequence reads CASSIGTGNTGQLYF. Complete variable domain (other parts from reference TRBV19 and TRBJ2-2): GGIITQTPKFLIGQEGQKLTLKCQQNFNHDTMYWYRQDSGKGLRLIYYSITENDLQKGDLSEGYDASREKKSSFSLTVTSAQKNEMAVFLCASSIGTGNTGQLYFGEGSKLTVL.

By share, this clone ranks as medium-sized. Here the gene names and germline are mouse. The missing CDR3 end, 4 residues past where the read stops, is filled in from the germline J gene. The chain recombines TRBV13-1 with TRBJ1-1; the match to TRBD1 covers 7 bases. The CDR3 loop spans 15 amino acids. The V gene end was trimmed by 0 bases and the J gene end by 4 bases; junction bases not matched to a gene: 6. Germline CDR1 reads NSHNY; CDR2 reads SYGAGN. This CDR3 is CASSDATRGITEVFF. The part of the CDR3 DNA that was read is TGTGCCAGCAGTGATGCAACCAGGGGGATCACA.

The sample holds many counts of this clone. Mouse gene names and germline throughout. The sequence runs out 3 residues before the end of the CDR3; the remainder is reconstructed from the germline J gene. The chain joins TRBV13-3 to TRBJ1-6; D might be TRBD1 (5 bases). TRBJ1-6 is identified as an open reading frame with a role that is uncertain. Germline-derived CDR1 and CDR2 are NNHDY and SYVADS. Trimming stripped 0 bases from V and 0 bases from J, with 10 bases between. This CDR3 is 17 amino acids long. The CDR3 region is CASSDAGGDSYNSPLYF. CDR3 bases read: TGTGCCAGCAGTGATGCGGGGGGTGATTCCTATAATTCGCCC.

A word on this clone: Genes and germline are mouse. The read terminates 4 residues before the CDR3 end, so the remaining end is supplied by the germline J gene. The chain uses TRBV19 and TRBJ2-1; TRBD2 matches 8 bases. With 3 bases clipped from V and 1 base from J, the junction kept 3 bases outside the gene matches. The CDR3 consists of 15 residues. Per germline, CDR1 FNHDT and CDR2 SITEND (reference sequence). The DNA read from the CDR3 is TGTGCCAGCAGTAGCCTGGGGGGCAACTATGCT. Encoded protein: CASSSLGGNYA. Given in full, the CDR3 is CASSSLGGNYAEQFF.

This clone is medium-sized (0.01 to 0.1%) in the sample. Genes and germline are mouse. The read ends 4 residues shy of where the CDR3 ends; the end is completed using the germline J gene. J is TRBJ2-7 and V is TRBV29; 7 bases match TRBD1. Germline V gene sequence: CDR1 MSHET, CDR2 SYDVDS. The CDR3 sequence is 13 residues long. CDR3 region: CASSLPGQYEQYF. The DNA read from the CDR3 is TGTGCTAGCAGTTTACCGGGACAGTAT.

This clone was seen a few times. Gene names and germline match the mouse. The CDR3 goes on 4 residues after the read ends, and that part is filled in from the germline J gene. The rearrangement links TRBV19 to TRBJ2-1; TRBD2 aligns across 13 bases. This CDR3 contains 15 residues. Germline V gene data show CDR1 as FNHDT and CDR2 as SITEND (reference sequence). The part of the CDR3 DNA that was read is TGTGCCAGCAGGCCGGACTGGGGGGGCGCGGCT. As protein: CASRPDWGGAA. The entire CDR3 sequence reads CASRPDWGGAAEQFF.

This clone is labeled as medium-sized. The listed genes are named as in mouse. The read falls 4 residues short of the CDR3 end, and the missing part is taken from the germline J gene. The chain couples TRBV13-1 to TRBJ2-3; 9 bases match TRBD1. The CDR3 runs to 14 residues. Germline V CDR1 and CDR2: NSHNY, SYGAGN. The CDR3 loop is CASSDGDREETLYF. Partial CDR3 DNA: TGTGCCAGCAGTGATGGGGACAGGGAAGAA.

Regarding this clone: All gene names here are mouse names. The sequenced fragment ends 4 residues before the CDR3 boundary, so the rest is inferred from the germline J gene. The rearrangement uses TRBV5 and TRBJ1-1, with TRBD1 matching over 10 bases. With V trimmed by 3 bases and J by 4 bases, 2 bases remained unmatched. The germline gives CDR1 LGHNA, CDR2 YNLKQL (reference sequence). The CDR3 is 14 amino acids. The part of the CDR3 DNA that was read is TGTGCCAGCAGCCAGGGACAGGGGCGCACA. Protein: CASSQGQGRT. The CDR3 in full is CASSQGQGRTEVFF.

Comment on this clone: Gene names are the mouse ones. The read gets to within 4 residues of the CDR3 end, and the germline J gene fills in the rest. This chain joins TRBV31 and TRBJ2-1; TRBD2 agrees at 7 bases. Germline CDR1 and CDR2: GKSSPN and SITVG. The CDR3 covers 14 residues. J was trimmed by 1 base and V by 1 base; bases with no gene match: 1. The sequenced CDR3 bases are TGTGCCTGGAGTCCGACTGGGAACTATGCT. Translation gives CAWSPTGNYA. Given in full, the CDR3 is CAWSPTGNYAEQFF. Looking up the rest from reference TRBV31 and TRBJ2-1 gives the full variable domain: AQTIHQWPVAEIKAVGSPLSLGCTIKGKSSPNLYWYWQATGGTLQQLFYSITVGQVESVVQLNLSASRPKDDQFILSTEKLLLSHSGFYLCAWSPTGNYAEQFFGPGTRLTVL.

By sample fraction, this clone is medium-sized. Genes and germline come from the mouse. The read halts 4 residues ahead of the CDR3 end, with the missing end drawn from the germline J gene. The V call is TRBV13-3, the J call TRBJ2-4, with 8 bases aligning to TRBD2. The germline CDR1 and CDR2 sequences are NNHDY and SYVADS. V lost 6 bases, J lost 0 bases, and 6 bases stayed unmatched. The CDR3 is made up of 15 amino acids. The CDR3 protein is CASNAHWGSQNTLYF. CDR3 DNA (partial): TGTGCCAGCAACGCCCACTGGGGGAGTCAAAAC.

This clone was counted at least ten times. The listed genes are named as in mouse. The read finishes 4 residues shy of the CDR3 end, and the germline J gene is used to complete it. The chain joins TRBV13-3 to TRBJ2-7, with 7 positions matching TRBD1. In germline, CDR1 is NNHDY, CDR2 SYVADS. After removal of 1 base from V and 3 bases from J, the junction contained 4 bases not matched to a gene. The CDR3 covers 14 residues. The CDR3 spells CASSDRAGGYEQYF. CDR3 bases read: TGTGCCAGCAGTGATAGGGCAGGGGGCTAT.

The table lists this clone with many counts. These gene names are mouse names. From the germline J gene comes the end of the CDR3, since the read stops 4 residues before it. The chain combines TRBV14 with TRBJ2-1, with TRBD2 matching 11 bases. CDR1 and CDR2 from the germline V gene are SGHDT and FRDEAV. Trimming cost V 4 bases and J 0 bases; bases outside gene matches: 3. The length of the CDR3 is 16 residues. The CDR3 reads CASSRDWGINYAEQFF. Partial CDR3 DNA: TGTGCCAGCAGTAGGGACTGGGGGATTAACTATGCT.

On this clone: These gene names are mouse names. The CDR3 goes on 3 residues after the read ends, and that part is filled in from the germline J gene. This sequence joins TRBV19 and TRBJ1-6; 9 bases are a match to TRBD1. TRBJ1-6 is noted as an ORF with a role that remains uncertain. The CDR3 contains 15 residues. Germline-derived CDR1 and CDR2 are FNHDT and SITEND (reference sequence). The V segment lost 5 bases and the J segment 5 bases; nucleotides outside the gene matches: 5. CDR3 DNA, as far as it was read: TGTGCCAGCAGAACCGGGACAGGGAATAATTCGCCC. The encoded protein is CASRTGTGNNSP. The entire CDR3 protein is CASRTGTGNNSPLYF.

Worth noting for this clone: Gene and germline names: mouse. The read falls 4 residues short of the CDR3 end, and the missing part is taken from the germline J gene. This chain links TRBV1 with TRBJ1-2, with 9 positions matching TRBD1. The CDR3 spans 16 residues. V lost 0 bases to trimming and J lost 3 bases; unmatched junction nucleotides: 5. Germline CDR1 NSQYPW, CDR2 LRSPGD (reference sequence). CDR3 bases read: TGCACCTGCAGTGCAGAACAGGGGGCGAGGGACTCC. It yields the protein CTCSAEQGARDS. The whole CDR3 sequence is CTCSAEQGARDSDYTF.

This clone qualifies as large. Gene names are mouse gene names. The read is 4 residues too short to cover the CDR3 end, so that end is filled in from the germline J gene. The chain joins TRBV17 to TRBJ2-3, with D perhaps matching TRBD2 (5 bases). The germline V gene has CDR1 MNHDT and CDR2 YYDKIL. The length of the CDR3 is 14 residues. Deletions cut 0 bases from V and 1 base from J, with 5 bases between. CDR3 DNA, as far as it was read: TGTGCTAGCAGTAGAGACTGGGGTGCAGAA. Amino acid sequence: CASSRDWGAE. The entire CDR3 is CASSRDWGAETLYF. The full variable domain, rest sourced from reference TRBV17 and TRBJ2-3, is DTTVKQNPRYKLARVGKPVNLICSQTMNHDTMYWYQKKPNQAPKLLLFYYDKILNREADTFEKFQSSRPNNSFCSLYIGSAGLEYSAMYLCASSRDWGAETLYFGSGTRLTVL.

This clone was found a few times. The gene names here belong to mouse. With the read ending 4 residues before the CDR3 end, the germline J gene is used to fill in that end. The chain joins TRBV13-2 to TRBJ2-5; tentative D call: TRBD1 (6 bases). CDR1 NNHNN and CDR2 SYGAGS come from the germline V gene (reference sequence). The CDR3 is 13 residues long. The V gene lost 6 bases and the J gene lost 3 bases, with 11 bases spanning the gap. CDR3 DNA, as far as it was read: TGTGCCAGCGCTGGCGGGACACAAGAC. It translates to CASAGGTQD. The full CDR3 sequence reads CASAGGTQDTQYF.

A note on this clone: Genes here carry mouse names. The read falls 4 residues short of the CDR3 end, and the missing part is taken from the germline J gene. This chain links TRBV13-3 with TRBJ2-7; D is uncertain. Germline CDR1 NNHDY, CDR2 SYVADS. The CDR3 length is 12 residues. The covered CDR3 bases are TGTGCCAGCAGTGAGACAACTTAT. Encoded protein: CASSETTY. The entire CDR3 is CASSETTYEQYF.

This clone occurred many times. Gene names are the mouse ones. The DNA ends 4 residues before the CDR3 does, and the rest of the CDR3 is filled in from the germline J gene. The chain is built from TRBV16 and TRBJ2-1; TRBD1 matches at 8 bases. This CDR3 is 15 amino acids long. Germline assignment: CDR1 SGHSA and CDR2 FRNQAP. The V segment lost 3 bases and the J segment 5 bases; nucleotides outside the gene matches: 6. CDR3 DNA, as far as it was read: TGTGCAAGCAGCTTCTGGACAGGGATCCATGCT. It is translated as CASSFWTGIHA. The whole CDR3 sequence is CASSFWTGIHAEQFF. Filled out from reference TRBV16 and TRBJ2-1, the complete variable domain reads NAGVIQTPRHKVTGKGQEATLWCEPISGHSAVFWYRQTIVQGLEFLTYFRNQAPIDDSGMPKERFSAQMPNQSHSTLKIQSTQPQDSAVYLCASSFWTGIHAEQFFGPGTRLTVL.

As to this clone: Germline and genes: mouse. Read coverage stops 4 residues before the CDR3 terminus; the germline J gene supplies the remainder. This rearrangement joins TRBV19 to TRBJ2-5; the match to TRBD2 covers 9 bases. The V segment lost 0 bases and the J segment 2 bases; nucleotides outside the gene matches: 1. The CDR3 consists of 15 residues. The germline V gene encodes CDR1 FNHDT and CDR2 SITEND (reference sequence). CDR3 bases read: TGTGCCAGCAGTATAGACTGGGGGGTCCAAGAC. Translating it yields CASSIDWGVQD. The whole CDR3 reads CASSIDWGVQDTQYF.

In regard to this clone: Gene names are mouse gene names. With the read ending 4 residues before the CDR3 end, the germline J gene is used to fill in that end. The V and J genes are TRBV19 and TRBJ2-7; 12 bases line up with TRBD2. In germline, CDR1 is FNHDT, CDR2 SITEND (reference sequence). The CDR3 is made up of 14 amino acids. The CDR3 loop reads CASSPDWGGYEQYF. Incomplete CDR3 DNA: TGTGCCAGCAGCCCGGACTGGGGGGGTTAT.

The sample holds many counts of this clone. Genes and germline come from the mouse. The missing CDR3 end, 4 residues past where the read stops, is filled in from the germline J gene. Within the sample, other DNA sequences also encode this same CDR3. The rearrangement joins TRBV13-2 to TRBJ2-7; D remains unclear. Germline lookup yields CDR1 NNHNN and CDR2 SYGAGS (reference sequence). This CDR3 has 11 residues. The CDR3 sequence: CASGEGYEQYF. The covered CDR3 bases are TGTGCCAGCGGTGAGGGGTAT.

This clone appeared many times. This sequence may be a read error, since a much larger clone differs from it by one base. Genes and germline are mouse. The read finishes 4 residues shy of the CDR3 end, and the germline J gene is used to complete it. Different DNA sequences within this sample yield the same CDR3. The chain is built from TRBV13-2 and TRBJ2-7, with 10 bases matching TRBD2. Germline trimming cut 0 bases from V and 1 base from J; bases unmatched to any gene: 1. The CDR3 contains 15 residues. CDR1 NNHNN and CDR2 SYGAGS come from the germline V gene (reference sequence). The covered CDR3 bases are TGTGCCAGCGGTGATGACTGGGGGGGGTCCTAT. It specifies CASGDDWGGSY. The CDR3 reads in full as CASGDDWGGSYEQYF.